A single sample gave rise to the 17 T cell receptor beta chains below, sequenced in a study of monozygotic twins with inflammatory bowel disease. TCRdb reprocessed the 5' RACE reads and reports one entry per CDR3 protein, with no DNA. This repertoire includes about 160,000 distinct CDR3 sequences. Source material: blood. The receptor set was obtained from a human donor with ulcerative colitis or Crohn's disease, or a healthy co-twin of an affected twin (not recorded which).

This chain joins TRBV15 and TRBJ1-5; TCRdb designates TRBD1, a call that cannot be tested without DNA. CDR3 length equals 16 residues. Germline lookup yields CDR1 LNHNV and CDR2 YYDKDF (reference sequence). CDR3 sequence reads: CATSRGGGYSNQPQHF.

This chain links TRBV13 with TRBJ1-4; TCRdb designates TRBD1, a call that cannot be tested without DNA. CDR3 length: 16 residues. Germline V gene data show CDR1 as PRHDT and CDR2 as FYEKMQ (reference sequence). This chain's CDR3 is CASSLSLGQGAEKLFF.

V is TRBV12-3 or TRBV12-4 and J is TRBJ2-1; TCRdb selects TRBD2, and the lack of DNA leaves this call unchecked. The CDR3 extends over 14 amino acids. The CDR3 loop is CASSPPTRTDEQFF.

This chain connects TRBV5-1 to TRBJ2-2; TCRdb's D call, TRBD2, is unchecked because there is no DNA. CDR1 is SGHRS, CDR2 YFSETQ, per germline. The length of the CDR3 is 16 residues. The CDR3 protein is CASSLLGLERVGELFF.

The V and J genes are TRBV7-2 and TRBJ1-1. The germline CDR1 and CDR2 sequences are SGHTA and FQGNSA. This CDR3 is 13 amino acids long. The CDR3 here is CASSLVTGTEAFF.

This rearrangement joins TRBV6-5 to TRBJ2-7; TCRdb names TRBD1, which stays unverified in the absence of DNA. This CDR3 has 17 residues. Germline-derived CDR1 and CDR2 are MNHEY and SVGAGI. CDR3 amino acids: CASSYPRGGLWSYEQYF.

This chain connects TRBV18 to TRBJ2-7; without DNA, the TCRdb call of TRBD1 cannot be checked. The germline V gene encodes CDR1 KGHSH and CDR2 LQKENI. The CDR3 is made up of 15 amino acids. CDR3 residues: CASTIGGSSSYEQYF.

The V and J genes are TRBV4-3 and TRBJ2-7. In germline, CDR1 is LGHNA, CDR2 YSLEER. The CDR3 sequence is 15 residues long. The CDR3 reads CASSQGVQPSYEQYF.

The chain joins TRBV7-9 to TRBJ1-3. The CDR3 length is 16 residues. Germline V lookup: CDR1 SEHNR, CDR2 FQNEAQ (reference sequence). The CDR3 here is CASSFDYREGWPTIYF.

CDR3 amino acids: CATSDPRTSGSTDTQYF. The gene calls are TRBV24-1 and TRBJ2-3; as DNA is missing, the TRBD2 call by TCRdb cannot be tested. The CDR3 sequence is 17 residues long. CDR1 KGHDR and CDR2 SFDVKD come from the germline V gene.

This chain connects TRBV9 to TRBJ1-3; with no DNA, the TCRdb D assignment of TRBD1 cannot be verified. The length of the CDR3 is 16 residues. The V gene's germline CDR1 is SGDLS and CDR2 YYNGEE. The CDR3 loop reads CASSSRPGGAGNTIYF.

The V gene is TRBV20-1, the J gene TRBJ2-1; the TCRdb call, TRBD2, lacks DNA for checking. The CDR3 has 14 amino acids. Germline CDR1 DFQATT, CDR2 SNEGSKA (reference sequence). The CDR3 region is CSAERTSGSYEQFF.

The rearrangement uses TRBV4-2 and TRBJ1-3; TCRdb picks TRBD1, but there is no DNA to check that call. Germline V gene sequence: CDR1 LGHNA, CDR2 YNFKEQ. The CDR3 totals 14 residues. The CDR3 loop is CASSKDRGGNTIYF.

This sequence joins TRBV6-1 and TRBJ1-6. Germline lookup yields CDR1 MNHNS and CDR2 SASEGT. CDR3 length equals 14 residues. CDR3 in amino acids: CASSEGRPNSPLHF.

The J gene is TRBJ1-2, the V gene TRBV6-5; the TRBD1 assignment by TCRdb is unverifiable without DNA. The CDR3 covers 15 residues. Germline values: CDR1 MNHEY, CDR2 SVGAGI. This CDR3 reads CASSYTGPVLYGYTF.

This sequence joins TRBV9 and TRBJ2-2; checking the TCRdb D call of TRBD2 is not possible without DNA. The CDR3 spans 14 residues. The germline V gene has CDR1 SGDLS and CDR2 YYNGEE. CDR3 in amino acids: CASSIGTSSWELFF.

J is TRBJ2-3 and V is TRBV20-1; TCRdb's D call, TRBD2, is unchecked because there is no DNA. The CDR3 is 15 amino acids. The V gene's germline CDR1 is DFQATT and CDR2 SNEGSKA (reference sequence). The CDR3 is CSAEDGTSGIYTQYF.